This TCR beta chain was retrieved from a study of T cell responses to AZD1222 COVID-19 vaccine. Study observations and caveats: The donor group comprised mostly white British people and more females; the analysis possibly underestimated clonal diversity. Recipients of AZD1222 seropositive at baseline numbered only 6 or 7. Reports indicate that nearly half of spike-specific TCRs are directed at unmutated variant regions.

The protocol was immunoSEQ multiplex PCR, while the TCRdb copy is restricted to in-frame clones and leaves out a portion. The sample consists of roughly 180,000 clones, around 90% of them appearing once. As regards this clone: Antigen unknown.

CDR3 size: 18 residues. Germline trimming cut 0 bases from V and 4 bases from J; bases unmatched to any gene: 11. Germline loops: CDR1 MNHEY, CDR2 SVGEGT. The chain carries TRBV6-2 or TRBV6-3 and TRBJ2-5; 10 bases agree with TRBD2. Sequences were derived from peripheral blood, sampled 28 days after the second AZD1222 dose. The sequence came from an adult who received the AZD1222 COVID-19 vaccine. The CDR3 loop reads CASSYSRVAGGLGETQYF. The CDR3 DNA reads TGTGCCAGCAGTTACTCCCGAGTAGCGGGGGGATTGGGAGAGACCCAGTACTTC.